This T cell receptor (beta chain) stems from a study of breast tumors, draining lymph nodes, adjacent tissues. TCRdb re-called the multiplex PCR reads with MiXCR, one entry per CDR3 protein. The table includes roughly 7,100 distinct CDR3 sequences, 43% detected once. CDR1 is DFQATT, CDR2 SNEGSKA, per germline (reference sequence). Trimming at V came to 5 bases and at J to 5 bases, leaving 7 bases not matched to a gene. This CDR3 spans 13 amino acids. The chain joins TRBV20-1 to TRBJ2-7, with 9 bases fitting TRBD2. The sequence derives from a female donor with breast cancer. Some clones in this sample may be carry-over from other donors' samples. Source material: tumor-adjacent breast tissue. CDR3 sequence reads: CSAGRLAVDEQYF. DNA for the CDR3: TGCAGTGCTGGGAGACTAGCGGTCGACGAGCAGTACTTC.